This T cell receptor beta chain came from a study of T-cell memory formation after mild COVID-19. The germline V gene encodes CDR1 MNHEY and CDR2 SVGAGI. Trimming stripped 0 bases from V and 7 bases from J, with 16 bases between. The CDR3 sequence is 16 residues long. TCRdb reprocessed the 5' RACE reads via MiXCR and lists one record per CDR3 protein. The profile shows 35,000 to 45,000 distinct CDR3 sequences, roughly 6.6% of them singletons. There are many counts of this clonotype. The receptor was isolated from an adult who had mild COVID-19 (a few samples of this study predate the infection). Cell type and time point are not known. The chain employs TRBV6-5 and TRBJ2-1; D is uncertain. Sequencing was carried out using PBMCs or a T cell subset sorted from them (not recorded which). In nucleotides, the CDR3 is TGTGCCAGCAGTTACTCAGGCTCTACGCCTACTAATGAGCAGTTCTTC. The encoded protein is CASSYSGSTPTNEQFF.